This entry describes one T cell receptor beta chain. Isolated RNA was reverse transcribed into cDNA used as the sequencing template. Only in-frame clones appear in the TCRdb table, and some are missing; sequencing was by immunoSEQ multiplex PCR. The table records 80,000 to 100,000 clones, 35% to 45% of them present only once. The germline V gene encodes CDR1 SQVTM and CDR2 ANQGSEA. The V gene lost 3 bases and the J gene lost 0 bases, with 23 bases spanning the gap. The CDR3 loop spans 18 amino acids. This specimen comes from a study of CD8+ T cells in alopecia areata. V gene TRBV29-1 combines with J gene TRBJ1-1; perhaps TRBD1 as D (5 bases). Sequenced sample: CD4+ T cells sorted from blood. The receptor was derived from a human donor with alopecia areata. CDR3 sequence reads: CSVDPGIGVKGMNTEAFF. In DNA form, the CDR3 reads TGCAGCGTTGATCCAGGGATTGGGGTGAAGGGCATGAACACTGAAGCTTTCTTT.